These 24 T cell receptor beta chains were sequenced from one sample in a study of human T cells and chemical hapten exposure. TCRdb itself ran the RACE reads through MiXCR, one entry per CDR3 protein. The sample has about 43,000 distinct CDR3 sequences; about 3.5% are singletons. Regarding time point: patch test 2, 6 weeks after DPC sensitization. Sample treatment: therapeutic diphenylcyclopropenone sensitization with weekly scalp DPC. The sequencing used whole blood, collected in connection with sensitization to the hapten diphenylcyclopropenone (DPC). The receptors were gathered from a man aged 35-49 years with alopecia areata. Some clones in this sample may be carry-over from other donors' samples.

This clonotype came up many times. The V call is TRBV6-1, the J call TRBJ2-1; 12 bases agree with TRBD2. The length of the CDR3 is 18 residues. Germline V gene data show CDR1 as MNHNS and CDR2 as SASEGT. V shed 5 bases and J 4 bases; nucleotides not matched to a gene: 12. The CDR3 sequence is CASSPQKGLAGGYNEQFF. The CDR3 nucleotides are TGTGCCAGCAGTCCACAGAAAGGTCTAGCGGGAGGGTACAATGAGCAGTTCTTC.

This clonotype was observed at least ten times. This CDR3 is CASSELGTGVGYEQYF. The CDR3, as DNA: TGTGCCAGCAGCGAGCTCGGGACAGGGGTGGGCTACGAGCAGTACTTC. This chain joins TRBV28 and TRBJ2-7; 10 bases align to TRBD1. The trim removed 6 bases at V and 3 bases at J, leaving 11 bases unmatched. CDR1 MDHEN and CDR2 SYDVKM come from the germline V gene. This CDR3 has 16 amino acids.

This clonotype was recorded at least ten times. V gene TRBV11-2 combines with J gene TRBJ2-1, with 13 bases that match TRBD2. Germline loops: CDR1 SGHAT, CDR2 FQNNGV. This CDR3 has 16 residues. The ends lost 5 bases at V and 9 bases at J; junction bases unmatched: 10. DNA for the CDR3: TGTGCCAGCAGCCCTGGACTAGCGGGAGCCCGGGGTGAGCAGTTCTTC. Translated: CASSPGLAGARGEQFF.

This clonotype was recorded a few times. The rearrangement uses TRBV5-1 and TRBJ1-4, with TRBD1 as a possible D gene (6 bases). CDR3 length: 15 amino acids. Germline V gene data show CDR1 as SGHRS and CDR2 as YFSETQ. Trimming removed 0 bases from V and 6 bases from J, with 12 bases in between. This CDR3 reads CASSLEDSTYEKLFF. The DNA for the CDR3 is TGCGCCAGCAGCTTGGAGGACAGCACATATGAAAAACTGTTTTTT.

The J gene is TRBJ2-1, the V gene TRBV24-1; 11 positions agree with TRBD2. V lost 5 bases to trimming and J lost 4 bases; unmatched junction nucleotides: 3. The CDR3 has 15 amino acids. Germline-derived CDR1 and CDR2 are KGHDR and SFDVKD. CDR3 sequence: CATSVRLAGYNEQFF. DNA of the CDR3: TGTGCCACCAGTGTCCGACTAGCGGGATACAATGAGCAGTTCTTC.

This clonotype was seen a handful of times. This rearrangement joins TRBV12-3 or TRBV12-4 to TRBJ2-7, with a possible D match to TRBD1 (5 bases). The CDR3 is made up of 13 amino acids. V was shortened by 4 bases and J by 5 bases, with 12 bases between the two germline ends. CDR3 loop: CASSWGNSDEQYF. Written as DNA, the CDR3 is TGTGCCAGCAGTTGGGGCAACAGCGACGAGCAGTACTTC.

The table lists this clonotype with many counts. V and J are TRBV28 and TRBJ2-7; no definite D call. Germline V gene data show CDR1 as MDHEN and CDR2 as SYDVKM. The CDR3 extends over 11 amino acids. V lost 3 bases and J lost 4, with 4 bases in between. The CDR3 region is CASSFQYEQYF. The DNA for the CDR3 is TGTGCCAGCAGTTTCCAGTACGAGCAGTACTTC.

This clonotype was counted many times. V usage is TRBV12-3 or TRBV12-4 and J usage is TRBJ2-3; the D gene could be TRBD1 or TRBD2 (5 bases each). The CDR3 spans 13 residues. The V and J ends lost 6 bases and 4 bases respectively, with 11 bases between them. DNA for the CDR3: TGTGCCAGCAGGCTACGAGGGGCAGATACGCAGTATTTT. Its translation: CASRLRGADTQYF.

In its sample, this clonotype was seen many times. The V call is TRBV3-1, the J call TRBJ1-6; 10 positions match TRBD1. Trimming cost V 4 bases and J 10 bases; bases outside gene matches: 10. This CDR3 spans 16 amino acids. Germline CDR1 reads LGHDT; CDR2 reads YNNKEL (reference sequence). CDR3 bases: TGTGCCAGCAGCCTCCCTGGCGGGACAGGGGTGTCACCCCTCCACTTT. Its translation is CASSLPGGTGVSPLHF.

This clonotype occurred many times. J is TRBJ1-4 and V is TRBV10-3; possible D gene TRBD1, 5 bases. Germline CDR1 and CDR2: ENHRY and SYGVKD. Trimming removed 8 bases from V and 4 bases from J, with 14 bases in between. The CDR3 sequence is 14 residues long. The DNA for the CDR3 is TGTGCCATCTCCCGGGGGTCCATTAATGAAAAACTGTTTTTT. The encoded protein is CAISRGSINEKLFF.

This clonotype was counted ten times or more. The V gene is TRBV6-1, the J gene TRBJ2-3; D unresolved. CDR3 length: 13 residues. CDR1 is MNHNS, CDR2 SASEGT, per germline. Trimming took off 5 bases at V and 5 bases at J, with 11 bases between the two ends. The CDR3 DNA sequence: TGTGCCAGCAGTCCCTACTACGGAGATACGCAGTATTTT. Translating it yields CASSPYYGDTQYF.

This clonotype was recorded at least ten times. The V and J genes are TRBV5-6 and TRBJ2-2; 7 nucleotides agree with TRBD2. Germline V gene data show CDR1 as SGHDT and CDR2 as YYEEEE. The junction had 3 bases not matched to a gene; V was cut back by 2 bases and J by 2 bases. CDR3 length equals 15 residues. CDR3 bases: TGTGCCAGCAGCTTACTAGCGCTCAACACCGGGGAGCTGTTTTTT. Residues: CASSLLALNTGELFF.

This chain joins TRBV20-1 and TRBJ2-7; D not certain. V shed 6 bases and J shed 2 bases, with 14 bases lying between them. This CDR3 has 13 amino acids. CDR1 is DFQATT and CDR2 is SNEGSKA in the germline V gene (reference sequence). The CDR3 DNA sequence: TGCAGTGCCCCAAGATCAGGCGCCTACGAGCAGTACTTC. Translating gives CSAPRSGAYEQYF.

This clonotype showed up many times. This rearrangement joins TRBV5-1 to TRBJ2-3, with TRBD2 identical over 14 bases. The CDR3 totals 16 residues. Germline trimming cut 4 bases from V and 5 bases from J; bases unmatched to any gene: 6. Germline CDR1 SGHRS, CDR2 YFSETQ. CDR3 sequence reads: CASSKGLAGVGDTQYF. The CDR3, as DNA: TGCGCCAGCAGCAAGGGACTAGCGGGAGTAGGAGATACGCAGTATTTT.

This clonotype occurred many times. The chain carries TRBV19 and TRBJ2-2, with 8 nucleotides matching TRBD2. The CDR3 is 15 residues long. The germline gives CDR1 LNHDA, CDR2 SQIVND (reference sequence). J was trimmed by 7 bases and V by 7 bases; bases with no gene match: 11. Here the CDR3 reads CASTPSGSNGGELFF. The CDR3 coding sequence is TGTGCCAGTACCCCGAGCGGGAGCAATGGCGGGGAGCTGTTTTTT.

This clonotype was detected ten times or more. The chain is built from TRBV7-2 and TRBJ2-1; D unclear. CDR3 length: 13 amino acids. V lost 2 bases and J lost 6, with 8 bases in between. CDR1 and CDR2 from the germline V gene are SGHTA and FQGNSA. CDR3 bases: TGTGCCAGCAGCTTAATCCCGGGCAATGAGCAGTTCTTC. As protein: CASSLIPGNEQFF.

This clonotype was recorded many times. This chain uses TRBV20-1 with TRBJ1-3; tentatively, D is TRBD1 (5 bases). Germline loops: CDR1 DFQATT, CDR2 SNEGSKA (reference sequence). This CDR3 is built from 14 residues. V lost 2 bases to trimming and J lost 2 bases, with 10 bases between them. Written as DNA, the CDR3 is TGCAGTGCTAGACCGGCAGGGACTGGAAACACCATATATTTT. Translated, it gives CSARPAGTGNTIYF.

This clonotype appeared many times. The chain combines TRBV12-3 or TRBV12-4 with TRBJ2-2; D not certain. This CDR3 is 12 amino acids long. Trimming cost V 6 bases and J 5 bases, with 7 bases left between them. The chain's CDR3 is CASSNWTGELFF. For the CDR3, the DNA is TGTGCCAGCAGCAACTGGACCGGGGAGCTGTTTTTT.

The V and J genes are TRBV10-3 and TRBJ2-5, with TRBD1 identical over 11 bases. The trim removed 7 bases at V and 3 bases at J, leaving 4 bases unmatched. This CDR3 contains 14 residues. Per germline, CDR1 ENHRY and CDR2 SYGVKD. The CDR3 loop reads CAIMPGQGEETQYF. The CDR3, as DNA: TGTGCCATCATGCCGGGACAGGGGGAAGAGACCCAGTACTTC.

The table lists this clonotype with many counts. The CDR3 bases are TGTGCCAGCAGCTTAGCGCGGGGGCTTGAGCAGTTCTTC. It yields the protein CASSLARGLEQFF. This chain joins TRBV7-2 and TRBJ2-1; tentatively, D is TRBD2 (7 bases). The CDR3 has 13 residues. Germline V gene data show CDR1 as SGHTA and CDR2 as FQGNSA. With 0 bases removed from V and 9 bases from J, the gap between germline ends came to 9 bases.

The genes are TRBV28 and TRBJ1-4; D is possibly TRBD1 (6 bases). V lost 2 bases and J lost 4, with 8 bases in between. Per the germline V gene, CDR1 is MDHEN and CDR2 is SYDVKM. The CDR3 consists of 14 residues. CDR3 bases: TGTGCCAGCAGTTTACAGGGGCTTAATGAAAAACTGTTTTTT. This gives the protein CASSLQGLNEKLFF.

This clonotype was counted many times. CDR3 DNA sequence: TGCAGTGCTTCCCCGGGACTAGCGGGAAGTTACGAGCAGTACTTC. This codes for CSASPGLAGSYEQYF. The chain carries TRBV20-1 and TRBJ2-7; 13 bases are a match to TRBD2. CDR3 length: 15 residues. Germline CDR1 is DFQATT and CDR2 is SNEGSKA (reference sequence). J gave up 4 bases and V 5 bases, and 8 bases lay outside the gene matches.

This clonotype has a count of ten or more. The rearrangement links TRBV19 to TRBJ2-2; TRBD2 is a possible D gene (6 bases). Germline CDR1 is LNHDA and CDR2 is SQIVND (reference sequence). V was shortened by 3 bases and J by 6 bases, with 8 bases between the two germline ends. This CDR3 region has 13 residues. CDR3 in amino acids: CASSIGGPGELFF. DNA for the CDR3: TGTGCCAGTAGTATCGGGGGTCCCGGGGAGCTGTTTTTT.

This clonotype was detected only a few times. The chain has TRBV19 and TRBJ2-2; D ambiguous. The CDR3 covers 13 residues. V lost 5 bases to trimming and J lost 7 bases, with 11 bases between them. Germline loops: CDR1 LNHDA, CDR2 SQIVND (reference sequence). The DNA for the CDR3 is TGTGCCAGTAGTGGCAGAATCCTCGGGGAGCTGTTTTTT. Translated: CASSGRILGELFF.